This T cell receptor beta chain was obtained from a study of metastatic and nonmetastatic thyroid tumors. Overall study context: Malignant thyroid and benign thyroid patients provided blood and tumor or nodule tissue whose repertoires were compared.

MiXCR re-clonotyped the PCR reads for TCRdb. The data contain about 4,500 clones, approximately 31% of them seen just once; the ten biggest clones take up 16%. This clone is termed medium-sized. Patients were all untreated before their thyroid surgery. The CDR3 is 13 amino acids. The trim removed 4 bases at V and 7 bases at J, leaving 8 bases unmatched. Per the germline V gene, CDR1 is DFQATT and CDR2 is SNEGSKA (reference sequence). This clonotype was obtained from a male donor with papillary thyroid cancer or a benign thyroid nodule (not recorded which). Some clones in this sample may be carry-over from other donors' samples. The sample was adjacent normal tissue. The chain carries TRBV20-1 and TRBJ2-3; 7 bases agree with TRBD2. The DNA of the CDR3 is TGCAGTGCTAATTTCGCGGGAGCTTATACGCAGTATTTT. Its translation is CSANFAGAYTQYF.